The 24 T cell receptor beta chains below all came from one sample that was sequenced in a study of cytomegalovirus exposure and HLA in healthy donors. The assay was immunoSEQ multiplex PCR, and TCRdb's table has in-frame clones only and misses some. The data show 200,000 or so clones, with around 88% seen just once and approximately 2.9% held by the top ten. The sequencing sample was made of PBMCs. The receptors shown here come from a woman aged 18-29 years in good health and CMV-seronegative.

As DNA, the CDR3 is TGTGCCAGCAACCGGGGGGGTGCGGGACTATCAGATACGCAGTATTTT. Encoded protein: CASNRGGAGLSDTQYF. The rearrangement joins TRBV6-6 to TRBJ2-3; 8 nucleotides match TRBD2. The CDR3 totals 16 residues. Germline CDR1 MNHNY, CDR2 SVGAGI (reference sequence). The ends lost 7 bases at V and 4 bases at J; junction bases unmatched: 13.

V and J are TRBV4-2 and TRBJ1-5; TRBD1 matches 7 bases. CDR1 is LGHNA, CDR2 YNFKEQ, per germline. Germline trimming cut 5 bases from V and 4 bases from J; bases unmatched to any gene: 8. The CDR3 is 15 amino acids. The CDR3 bases are TGTGCCAGCAGCAAGACGACAGGGCCGAATCAGCCCCAGCATTTT. Protein sequence: CASSKTTGPNQPQHF.

The gene calls are TRBV6-5 and TRBJ2-1; 7 nucleotides align to TRBD2. The CDR3 runs to 15 residues. Germline lookup yields CDR1 MNHEY and CDR2 SVGAGI. The ends lost 4 bases at V and 3 bases at J; junction bases unmatched: 6. The CDR3 nucleotides are TGTGCCAGCAGTTCTTTAGCGGGCGTCTACAATGAGCAGTTCTTC. Its protein product is CASSSLAGVYNEQFF.

This sequence joins TRBV4-2 and TRBJ2-5; TRBD1 aligns across 9 bases. The length of the CDR3 is 16 residues. The germline CDR1 and CDR2 sequences are LGHNA and YNFKEQ. Trimming took 0 bases from V and 5 from J; bases not matched to a gene: 7. The CDR3 loop reads CASSQDRTGVLETQYF. CDR3 DNA sequence: TGTGCCAGCAGCCAAGATCGGACAGGGGTGTTGGAGACCCAGTACTTC.

The chain uses TRBV5-1 and TRBJ1-5; 7 positions agree with TRBD1. This CDR3 spans 17 amino acids. Trimming removed 0 bases from V and 5 bases from J; junction bases left unmatched: 11. Germline loops: CDR1 SGHRS, CDR2 YFSETQ. In nucleotides, the CDR3 is TGCGCCAGCAGCTTGGCCCCGACAGGGCTACCTTATCAGCCCCAGCATTTT. Its translation is CASSLAPTGLPYQPQHF.

The chain uses TRBV5-1 and TRBJ2-7; no firm D call. Trimming took off 5 bases at V and 3 bases at J, with 12 bases between the two ends. Germline values: CDR1 SGHRS, CDR2 YFSETQ. The CDR3 runs to 13 residues. The CDR3 DNA follows: TGCGCCAGCAGAGCCCCAGGCGTCTACGAGCAGTACTTC. It codes for CASRAPGVYEQYF.

With respect to this clone: One end of the junction fails to match germline, which may point to a read error. The rearrangement uses TRBV4-3 and TRBJ2-7, with a tentative D call TRBD2 (5 bases). There are 14 residues in the CDR3. Germline values: CDR1 LGHNA, CDR2 YSLEER. CDR3 sequence: CASSKEIGSYEQYF. CDR3 in DNA: TGCGCCAGCAGCAAAGAGATTGGGAGCTACGAGCAGTACTTC.

The chain links TRBV15 to TRBJ2-7, with D maybe TRBD1 (5 bases). V lost 4 bases and J lost 2, with 12 bases in between. Germline loops: CDR1 LNHNV, CDR2 YYDKDF (reference sequence). This CDR3 comprises 14 residues. In DNA form, the CDR3 reads TGTGCCACCAGCATCCAGGGTGGACCCTACGAGCAGTACTTC. Translated, it gives CATSIQGGPYEQYF.

The chain couples TRBV29-1 to TRBJ2-1, with a tentative D call TRBD2 (6 bases). This CDR3 region has 11 residues. Trimming removed 5 bases from V and 10 bases from J, with 12 bases in between. CDR1 SQVTM and CDR2 ANQGSEA come from the germline V gene. CDR3 bases: TGCAGCGTTCATAGCGGAAACGAGCAGTTCTTC. It yields the protein CSVHSGNEQFF.

V gene TRBV6-5 combines with J gene TRBJ1-2; D unclear. V shed 0 bases and J shed 4 bases, with 12 bases lying between them. CDR3 length: 15 residues. Germline lookup yields CDR1 MNHEY and CDR2 SVGAGI. CDR3 in DNA: TGTGCCAGCAGTTACTCGACGGGAGATAGCTATGGCTACACCTTC. Its protein product is CASSYSTGDSYGYTF.

This sequence joins TRBV18 and TRBJ2-7, with D possibly TRBD2 on 6 matching bases. This CDR3 contains 14 residues. The germline gives CDR1 KGHSH, CDR2 LQKENI. V was trimmed by 3 bases and J by 0 bases, leaving 9 bases between them. As DNA, the CDR3 is TGTGCCAGCTCACCGGGACTGAGCTCCTACGAGCAGTACTTC. This encodes CASSPGLSSYEQYF. The full variable domain, rest sourced from reference TRBV18 and TRBJ2-7, is NAGVMQNPRHLVRRRGQEARLRCSPMKGHSHVYWYRQLPEEGLKFMVYLQKENIIDESGMPKERFSAEFPKEGPSILRIQQVVRGDSAAYFCASSPGLSSYEQYFGPGTRLTVT.

The chain carries TRBV2 and TRBJ2-1; 8 nucleotides agree with TRBD2. The CDR3 extends over 13 amino acids. Germline V CDR1 and CDR2: SNHLY, FYNNEI. Trimming removed 7 bases from V and 6 bases from J; junction bases left unmatched: 5. CDR3 loop: CASKRETGNEQFF. The CDR3 bases are TGTGCCAGCAAGCGGGAGACGGGCAATGAGCAGTTCTTC. The whole variable domain, remainder taken from reference TRBV2 and TRBJ2-1, is EPEVTQTPSHQVTQMGQEVILRCVPISNHLYFYWYRQILGQKVEFLVSFYNNEISEKSEIFDDQFSVERPDGSNFTLKIRSTKLEDSAMYFCASKRETGNEQFFGPGTRLTVL.

The rearrangement links TRBV28 to TRBJ1-1, with 8 nucleotides matching TRBD1. V dropped 3 bases and J dropped 2; count of bases not matched to a gene: 14. The CDR3 length is 18 residues. Germline lookup yields CDR1 MDHEN and CDR2 SYDVKM. CDR3 sequence: CASSFDPQDREINTEAFF. The CDR3 nucleotides read TGTGCCAGCAGTTTCGACCCTCAGGACAGGGAAATTAACACTGAAGCTTTCTTT.

The V gene is TRBV27, the J gene TRBJ1-1; the D gene is possibly TRBD1 (5 bases). CDR1 is MNHEY and CDR2 is SMNVEV in the germline V gene (reference sequence). The length of the CDR3 is 12 residues. V was shortened by 9 bases and J by 1 base, with 9 bases between the two germline ends. The CDR3 DNA reads as TGTGCCAGTGCAGGGTCGAACACTGAAGCTTTCTTT. It yields the protein CASAGSNTEAFF.

The chain couples TRBV28 to TRBJ2-7; TRBD2 is a possible D gene (5 bases). The V gene's germline CDR1 is MDHEN and CDR2 SYDVKM. The CDR3 length is 16 residues. V lost 4 bases and J lost 2, with 18 bases in between. CDR3 protein: CASSWLFASRTYEQYF. Here the CDR3 DNA reads TGTGCCAGCAGTTGGTTATTTGCTAGCAGGACCTACGAGCAGTACTTC.

This chain joins TRBV28 and TRBJ2-7; D is possibly TRBD1 (5 bases). The CDR3 is made up of 15 amino acids. The germline V gene encodes CDR1 MDHEN and CDR2 SYDVKM. Deletions cut 5 bases from V and 3 bases from J, with 17 bases between. CDR3 nucleotide sequence: TGTGCCAGCAGTCCCTCCCAGGGCCACTACTACGAGCAGTACTTC. As protein: CASSPSQGHYYEQYF.

V and J are TRBV5-4 and TRBJ2-5, with 7 bases identical to TRBD2. V lost 0 bases, J lost 5 bases, and 7 bases stayed unmatched. The germline CDR1 and CDR2 sequences are SGHNT and YYREEE (reference sequence). This CDR3 has 15 amino acids. CDR3: CASSLGGEGRETQYF. In DNA form, the CDR3 reads TGTGCCAGCAGCTTGGGTGGGGAGGGCCGGGAGACCCAGTACTTC.

V gene TRBV19 combines with J gene TRBJ1-4, with a weak D call TRBD1 (5 bases). CDR3 length: 15 residues. The germline V gene encodes CDR1 LNHDA and CDR2 SQIVND (reference sequence). Trimming stripped 3 bases from V and 1 base from J, with 9 bases between. CDR3 coding DNA: TGTGCCAGTAGTATCGCGGGGGGAACTAATGAAAAACTGTTTTTT. Translating it yields CASSIAGGTNEKLFF.

The chain carries TRBV15 and TRBJ2-7; D gene uncertain. Trimming cost V 0 bases and J 3 bases, with 6 bases left between them. Germline lookup yields CDR1 LNHNV and CDR2 YYDKDF (reference sequence). The length of the CDR3 is 13 residues. The CDR3 loop is CATSRDIYYEQYF. CDR3 sequence (DNA): TGTGCCACCAGCAGAGATATTTACTACGAGCAGTACTTC.

This chain joins TRBV2 and TRBJ2-2, with a possible D match to TRBD2 (6 bases). Trimming cost V 6 bases and J 5 bases, with 13 bases left between them. CDR3 length: 14 amino acids. From germline, CDR1 is SNHLY and CDR2 FYNNEI. DNA for the CDR3: TGTGCCAGCAGGGAGGGACTGTCGACCGGGGAGCTGTTTTTT. Translation gives CASREGLSTGELFF.

This clone was seen only once. This chain uses TRBV25-1 with TRBJ2-5, with 7 bases that match TRBD1. Per the germline V gene, CDR1 is MGHDK and CDR2 is SYGVNS. This CDR3 is 14 amino acids long. Unmatched junction bases numbered 2, after V lost 1 base and J lost 3 bases. The CDR3 bases are TGTGCCAGCAGTGAATTAGGGGGCGAAGAGACCCAGTACTTC. Its protein is CASSELGGEETQYF. The full variable domain, rest sourced from reference TRBV25-1 and TRBJ2-5, is EADIYQTPRYLVIGTGKKITLECSQTMGHDKMYWYQQDPGMELHLIHYSYGVNSTEKGDLSSESTVSRIRTEHFPLTLESARPSHTSQYLCASSELGGEETQYFGPGTRLLVL.

The V call is TRBV6-5, the J call TRBJ2-1, with D maybe TRBD2 (6 bases). The CDR3 contains 15 residues. With 2 bases removed from V and 0 bases from J, the gap between germline ends came to 8 bases. Germline V gives CDR1 MNHEY, CDR2 SVGAGI. The CDR3 region is CASSYRGLSYNEQFF. CDR3 DNA: TGTGCCAGCAGTTACAGGGGACTCTCCTACAATGAGCAGTTCTTC.

This chain links TRBV4-2 with TRBJ1-2; unclear D gene. The V and J ends lost 4 bases and 2 bases respectively, with 17 bases between them. This CDR3 region has 16 residues. CDR1 is LGHNA, CDR2 YNFKEQ, per germline. CDR3: CASSPRGGTPNYGYTF. DNA for the CDR3: TGTGCCAGCAGCCCCCGGGGAGGAACCCCAAACTATGGCTACACCTTC.

The genes are TRBV28 and TRBJ1-2; D is ambiguous. The CDR3 runs 15 residues. The germline V gene encodes CDR1 MDHEN and CDR2 SYDVKM. V gave up 0 bases and J gave up 2 bases, with 10 bases separating them. CDR3 sequence: CASSLWAGRNYGYTF. DNA for the CDR3: TGTGCCAGCAGTTTATGGGCAGGTCGAAACTATGGCTACACCTTC.